Below, 10 T cell receptor beta chains from the same sample are listed, as sequenced in a study of T cell responses to AZD1222 COVID-19 vaccine. The table came from immunoSEQ multiplex PCR; TCRdb's copy has only in-frame clones and leaves some out. The sample includes roughly 120,000 clones, around 94% of them seen just once. The starting material was peripheral blood, obtained on day 0 of AZD1222 vaccination. These TCRs come from an adult in good health.

This clone was recorded once. The rearrangement links TRBV5-5 to TRBJ2-7, with a tentative D call TRBD2 (5 bases). CDR1 is SGHKS, CDR2 YYEKEE, per germline (reference sequence). The V end lost 0 bases, the J end lost 11 bases, and 15 bases lay between the germline ends. This CDR3 is built from 13 residues. CDR3 sequence (DNA): TGTGCCAGCAGCTTGGCCACAGACTCCGGGGAGTACTTC. Translating gives CASSLATDSGEYF.

The chain carries TRBV19 and TRBJ1-5; the D is unclear. The CDR3 length is 14 residues. V dropped 3 bases and J dropped 2 bases, with 8 bases sitting between them. Per germline, CDR1 LNHDA and CDR2 SQIVND (reference sequence). CDR3 residues: CASSIWQGNQPQHF. The CDR3 region has the DNA TGTGCCAGTAGTATCTGGCAGGGCAATCAGCCCCAGCATTTT.

The V gene is TRBV6-2 or TRBV6-3, the J gene TRBJ2-1, with D uncertain. V was pared by 0 bases and J by 7 bases, with 10 bases between. The CDR3 is made up of 14 amino acids. Germline assignment: CDR1 MNHEY and CDR2 SVGEGT. CDR3 DNA sequence: TGTGCCAGCAGTTACTCGAGGCACGCTAATGAGCAGTTCTTC. Amino acid sequence: CASSYSRHANEQFF.

The V call is TRBV19, the J call TRBJ1-2, with D possibly being TRBD1 (6 bases). The germline V gene encodes CDR1 LNHDA and CDR2 SQIVND (reference sequence). The CDR3 sequence is 15 residues long. V was shortened by 6 bases and J by 3 bases, with 17 bases between the two germline ends. DNA for the CDR3: TGTGCCAGTAGGGGGGCCGCGACAGACGACTATGGCTACACCTTC. Protein: CASRGAATDDYGYTF.

The V and J genes are TRBV18 and TRBJ2-4, with 10 bases aligning to TRBD2. Unmatched junction bases numbered 18, after V lost 5 bases and J lost 5 bases. This CDR3 is 19 amino acids long. CDR1 KGHSH and CDR2 LQKENI come from the germline V gene. CDR3 sequence reads: CASSARGFSSGSSENIQYF. CDR3 bases: TGTGCCAGCTCAGCTCGGGGCTTTTCTAGCGGGAGTTCTGAAAACATTCAGTACTTC.

This chain connects TRBV2 to TRBJ2-1; no clear D. The germline V gene encodes CDR1 SNHLY and CDR2 FYNNEI. The CDR3 has 13 amino acids. The ends were cut back, 2 bases at V and 4 bases at J, with 6 bases in the middle. CDR3 in amino acids: CASSETPYNEQFF. The CDR3 nucleotides read TGTGCCAGCAGTGAAACACCATACAATGAGCAGTTCTTC.

The rearrangement joins TRBV30 to TRBJ1-5; TRBD1 matches at 9 bases. The germline V gene has CDR1 GTSNPN and CDR2 SVGIG (reference sequence). The V segment lost 5 bases and the J segment 5 bases; nucleotides outside the gene matches: 4. The CDR3 consists of 13 residues. CDR3 residues: CAWGTGTDQPQHF. CDR3 bases: TGTGCCTGGGGGACAGGGACGGATCAGCCCCAGCATTTT. Together with reference TRBV30 and TRBJ1-5, the CDR3 gives the full variable domain: SQTIHQWPATLVQPVGSPLSLECTVEGTSNPNLYWYRQAAGRGLQLLFYSVGIGQISSEVPQNLSASRPQDRQFILSSKKLLLSDSGFYLCAWGTGTDQPQHFGDGTRLSIL.

The chain links TRBV18 to TRBJ2-7; TRBD1 agrees at 7 bases. Germline-derived CDR1 and CDR2 are KGHSH and LQKENI. The CDR3 totals 15 residues. Trimming at V came to 6 bases and at J to 3 bases, leaving 11 bases not matched to a gene. CDR3: CASSPRQGTNYEQYF. CDR3 coding DNA: TGTGCCAGCTCCCCAAGACAGGGAACCAACTACGAGCAGTACTTC.

The V call is TRBV7-9, the J call TRBJ1-1, with D tentatively TRBD1 (5 bases). This CDR3 has 11 amino acids. From germline, CDR1 is SEHNR and CDR2 FQNEAQ (reference sequence). V was clipped by 5 bases and J by 11 bases, with 12 bases between them. The CDR3 here is CASSLEPGAFF. Written as DNA, the CDR3 is TGTGCCAGCAGCCTGGAGCCAGGGGCTTTCTTT.

This clone is a singleton in its sample. CDR3 residues: CASSPGGYEANYGYTF. In DNA, the CDR3 is TGTGCCAGCAGCCCGGGAGGGTACGAAGCTAACTATGGCTACACCTTC. The chain combines TRBV11-2 with TRBJ1-2, with D unclear. Germline V CDR1 and CDR2: SGHAT, FQNNGV. V lost 5 bases, J lost 0 bases, and 16 bases lay in between. The length of the CDR3 is 16 residues.